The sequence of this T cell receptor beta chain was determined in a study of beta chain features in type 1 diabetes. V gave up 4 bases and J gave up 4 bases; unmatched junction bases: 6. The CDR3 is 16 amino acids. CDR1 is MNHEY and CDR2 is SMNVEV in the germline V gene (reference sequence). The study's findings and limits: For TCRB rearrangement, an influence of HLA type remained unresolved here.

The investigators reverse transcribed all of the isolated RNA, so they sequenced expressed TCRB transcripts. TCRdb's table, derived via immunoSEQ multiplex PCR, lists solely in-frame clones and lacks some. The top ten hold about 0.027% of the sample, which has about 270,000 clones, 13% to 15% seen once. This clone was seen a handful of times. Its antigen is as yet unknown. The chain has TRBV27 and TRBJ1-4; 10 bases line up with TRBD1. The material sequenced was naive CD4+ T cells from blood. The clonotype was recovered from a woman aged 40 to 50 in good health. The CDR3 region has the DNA TGTGCCAGCAGTTCCTCCGGACAGGGGGATAATGAAAAACTGTTTTTT. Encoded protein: CASSSSGQGDNEKLFF.